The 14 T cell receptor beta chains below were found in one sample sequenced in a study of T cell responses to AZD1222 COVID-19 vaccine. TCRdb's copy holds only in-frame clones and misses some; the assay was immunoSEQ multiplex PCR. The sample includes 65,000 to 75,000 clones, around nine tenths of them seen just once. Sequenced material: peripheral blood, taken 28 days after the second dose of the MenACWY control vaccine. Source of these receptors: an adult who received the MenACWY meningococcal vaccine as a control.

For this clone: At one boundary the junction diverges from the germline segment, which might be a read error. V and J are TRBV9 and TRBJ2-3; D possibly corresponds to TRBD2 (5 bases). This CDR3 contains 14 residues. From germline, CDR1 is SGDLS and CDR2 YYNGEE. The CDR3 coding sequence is TGTGCCAGCAGCCCCGGAGGTAGCAGAGATACGCAGTATTTT. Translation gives CASSPGGSRDTQYF.

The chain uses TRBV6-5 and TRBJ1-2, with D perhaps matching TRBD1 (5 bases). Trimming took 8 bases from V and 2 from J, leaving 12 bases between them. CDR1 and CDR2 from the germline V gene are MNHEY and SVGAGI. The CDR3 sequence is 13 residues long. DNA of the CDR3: TGTGCCAGCGTAAGGGGAATAAACTATGGCTACACCTTC. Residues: CASVRGINYGYTF.

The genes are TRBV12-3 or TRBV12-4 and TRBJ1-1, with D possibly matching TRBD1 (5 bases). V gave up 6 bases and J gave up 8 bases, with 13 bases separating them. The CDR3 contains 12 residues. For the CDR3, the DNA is TGTGCCAGCAGACAAGACAGTCCCGAAGCTTTCTTT. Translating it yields CASRQDSPEAFF.

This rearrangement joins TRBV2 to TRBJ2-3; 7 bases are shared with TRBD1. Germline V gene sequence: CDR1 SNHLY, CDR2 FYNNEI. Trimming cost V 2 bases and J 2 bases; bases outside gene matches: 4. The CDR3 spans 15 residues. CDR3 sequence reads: CASSERQGTTDTQYF. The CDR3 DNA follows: TGTGCCAGCAGTGAACGACAGGGAACCACAGATACGCAGTATTTT.

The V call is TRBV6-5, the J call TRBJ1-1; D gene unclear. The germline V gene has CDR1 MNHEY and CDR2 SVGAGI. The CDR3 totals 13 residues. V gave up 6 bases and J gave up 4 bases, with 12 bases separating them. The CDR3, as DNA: TGTGCCAGCAGGGACCCCCGGGGCACTGAAGCTTTCTTT. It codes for CASRDPRGTEAFF.

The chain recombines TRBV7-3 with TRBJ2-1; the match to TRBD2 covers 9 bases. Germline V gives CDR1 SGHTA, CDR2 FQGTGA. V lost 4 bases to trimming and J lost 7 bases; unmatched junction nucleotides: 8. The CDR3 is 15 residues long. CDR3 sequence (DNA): TGTGCCAGCAGCTCTGGTAGCGGGGGAGTAAATGAGCAGTTCTTC. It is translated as CASSSGSGGVNEQFF.

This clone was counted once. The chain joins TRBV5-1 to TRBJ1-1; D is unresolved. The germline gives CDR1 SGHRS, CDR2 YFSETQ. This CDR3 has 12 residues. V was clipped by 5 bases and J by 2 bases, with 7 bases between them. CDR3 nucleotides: TGCGCCAGCAGTTCCGTAAACACTGAAGCTTTCTTT. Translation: CASSSVNTEAFF.

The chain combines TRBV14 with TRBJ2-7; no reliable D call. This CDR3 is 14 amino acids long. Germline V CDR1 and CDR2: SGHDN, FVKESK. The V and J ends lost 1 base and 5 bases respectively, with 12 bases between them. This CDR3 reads CASSQGFTGHEQYF. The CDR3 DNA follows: TGTGCCAGCAGCCAAGGATTCACCGGCCACGAGCAGTACTTC.

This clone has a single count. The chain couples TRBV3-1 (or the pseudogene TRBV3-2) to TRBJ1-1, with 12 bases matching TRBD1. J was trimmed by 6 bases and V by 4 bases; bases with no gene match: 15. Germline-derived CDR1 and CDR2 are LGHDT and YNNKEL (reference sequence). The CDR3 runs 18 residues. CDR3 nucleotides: TGTGCCAGCAGCCTCACCGGGACAGGGGGCTATGTGGTCTCTGAAGCTTTCTTT. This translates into CASSLTGTGGYVVSEAFF.

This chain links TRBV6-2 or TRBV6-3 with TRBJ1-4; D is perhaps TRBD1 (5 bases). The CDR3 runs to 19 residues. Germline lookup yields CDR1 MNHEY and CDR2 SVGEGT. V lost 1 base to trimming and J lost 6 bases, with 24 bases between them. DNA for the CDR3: TGTGCCAGCAGTTACTTAGGTCTGGCGGGGCAGGGACCGGATGAAAAACTGTTTTTT. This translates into CASSYLGLAGQGPDEKLFF.

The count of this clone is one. The CDR3 sequence is CASSPLGAGVRTDTQYF. CDR3 in DNA: TGTGCCAGCAGTCCCCTCGGGGCGGGGGTTCGCACAGATACGCAGTATTTT. This chain joins TRBV28 and TRBJ2-3; 7 bases line up with TRBD2. The CDR3 has 17 residues. From germline, CDR1 is MDHEN and CDR2 SYDVKM. Trimming at V came to 5 bases and at J to 1 base, leaving 12 bases not matched to a gene.

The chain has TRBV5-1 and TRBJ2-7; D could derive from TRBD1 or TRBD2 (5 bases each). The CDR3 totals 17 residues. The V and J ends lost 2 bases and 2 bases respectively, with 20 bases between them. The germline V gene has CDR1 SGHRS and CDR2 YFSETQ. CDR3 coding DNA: TGCGCCAGCAGCTTCTCTGTGACTTGGGACGAGCCCTACGAGCAGTACTTC. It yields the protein CASSFSVTWDEPYEQYF.

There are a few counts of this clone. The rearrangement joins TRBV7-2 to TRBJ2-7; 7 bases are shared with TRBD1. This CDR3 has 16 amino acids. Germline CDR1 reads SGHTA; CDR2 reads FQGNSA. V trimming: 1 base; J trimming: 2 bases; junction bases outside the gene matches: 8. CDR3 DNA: TGTGCCAGCAGCTTAGACCGGGACAGTCTGGCCTACGAGCAGTACTTC. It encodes CASSLDRDSLAYEQYF.

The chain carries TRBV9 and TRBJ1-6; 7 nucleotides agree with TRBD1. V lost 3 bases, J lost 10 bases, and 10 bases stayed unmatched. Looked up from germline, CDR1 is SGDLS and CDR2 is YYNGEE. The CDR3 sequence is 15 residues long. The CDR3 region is CASSARQGSGSPLHF. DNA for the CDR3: TGTGCCAGCAGCGCCCGACAGGGATCTGGATCACCCCTCCACTTT.